This T cell receptor (beta chain) was profiled in a study of shared clonotypes between healthy human individuals. Study results and caveats: A generally larger estimated richness was seen in naive subsets than in memory subsets.

The CDR3 has 17 amino acids. V was clipped by 0 bases and J by 3 bases; unmatched bases: 7. Germline V lookup: CDR1 SGDLS, CDR2 YYNGEE. Details on this clone: The antigen remains undetermined.

Recent vaccinations or acute infections were absent in the healthy HIV-negative adult donors. Using immunoSEQ multiplex PCR, the repertoire was profiled, and TCRdb retains in-frame clones only, with some absent. The profile shows over 1.5 million clones, nearly 99% of them singletons. This chain links TRBV9 with TRBJ2-2; 8 bases match TRBD1. Sequencing used naive CD4+ T cells sorted from blood. The subset here: CD45RA+ positively selected. The sequence was collected from a man under 40 in good health. CDR3 DNA: TGTGCCAGCAGCGTAGGAATCCAGGGGGCGTACACCGGGGAGCTGTTTTTT. Protein sequence: CASSVGIQGAYTGELFF.